Below, 9 T cell receptor beta chains from the same sample are listed, as sequenced in a study of T cells in localized non-small cell lung cancer. Only in-frame clones appear in the TCRdb table, and some are missing; sequencing was by immunoSEQ multiplex PCR. There are 45,000 to 60,000 clones in the sample; about nine tenths occur only once, and approximately 5.6% lies in the top ten. The sample was peripheral blood, taken before any cancer treatment. The receptor set was obtained from a woman aged 40 to 75 with stage I lung adenocarcinoma.

CDR3 sequence reads: CASSYPFGQGNGYTF. The CDR3, as DNA: TGTGCCAGCAGTTACCCCTTCGGACAGGGGAATGGCTACACCTTC. The chain is built from TRBV6-5 and TRBJ1-2; 9 nucleotides align to TRBD1. The CDR3 length is 15 residues. V lost 2 bases to trimming and J lost 6 bases; unmatched junction nucleotides: 7. CDR1 MNHEY and CDR2 SVGAGI come from the germline V gene.

The chain uses TRBV29-1 and TRBJ1-3; D not resolved. Germline lookup yields CDR1 SQVTM and CDR2 ANQGSEA. Trimming took off 7 bases at V and 4 bases at J, with 11 bases between the two ends. This CDR3 comprises 12 residues. The CDR3 DNA is TGCAGCGCACGCTTCTCCGGAAACACCATATATTTT. It encodes CSARFSGNTIYF.

The chain combines TRBV5-4 with TRBJ1-1, with a tentative D call TRBD1 (6 bases). The germline V and J ends were trimmed by 3 bases and 5 bases, with 14 bases remaining between them. Germline V gives CDR1 SGHNT, CDR2 YYREEE (reference sequence). This CDR3 is 14 amino acids long. CDR3 in amino acids: CASSSFDRLTEAFF. The CDR3 nucleotides read TGTGCCAGCAGCTCCTTTGACAGGTTAACTGAAGCTTTCTTT.

This chain uses TRBV6-5 with TRBJ2-2, with no clear D. This CDR3 has 14 residues. The V end lost 7 bases, the J end lost 0 bases, and 9 bases lay between the germline ends. Germline CDR1 is MNHEY and CDR2 is SVGAGI. For the CDR3, the DNA is TGTGCCAGCAAAGACCCGTCGAACACCGGGGAGCTGTTTTTT. This gives the protein CASKDPSNTGELFF.

The chain carries TRBV7-6 and TRBJ2-1, with 9 nucleotides matching TRBD2. Germline loops: CDR1 SGHVS, CDR2 FNYEAQ. This CDR3 contains 16 residues. The trim removed 2 bases at V and 4 bases at J, leaving 6 bases unmatched. CDR3 protein: CASSLTLAGLYNEQFF. In DNA form, the CDR3 reads TGTGCCAGCAGCTTAACCCTAGCGGGGCTTTACAATGAGCAGTTCTTC.

J is TRBJ1-1 and V is TRBV4-1; TRBD1 agrees at 7 bases. This CDR3 has 16 residues. V shed 1 base and J 0 bases; nucleotides not matched to a gene: 5. Per the germline V gene, CDR1 is MGHRA and CDR2 is YSYEKL. DNA for the CDR3: TGCGCCAGCAGCCAAGCCCTGACAGGGTTGAACACTGAAGCTTTCTTT. It yields the protein CASSQALTGLNTEAFF.

This clone was seen more than once but under ten times. This rearrangement joins TRBV27 to TRBJ1-6; maybe TRBD1 (6 bases). With 3 bases removed from V and 4 bases from J, the gap between germline ends came to 10 bases. Germline CDR1 and CDR2: MNHEY and SMNVEV (reference sequence). This CDR3 region has 15 residues. For the CDR3, the DNA is TGTGCCAGCAGTTTCCCCAGGGGATATAATTCACCCCTCCACTTT. Translation: CASSFPRGYNSPLHF.

The gene calls are TRBV19 and TRBJ2-7, with D possibly matching TRBD2 (5 bases). The germline gives CDR1 LNHDA, CDR2 SQIVND (reference sequence). This CDR3 is built from 13 residues. Trimming left V 5 bases short and J 3 bases short, with 11 bases between. CDR3 loop: CASSLAGGYEQYF. In nucleotides, the CDR3 is TGTGCCAGTAGTCTAGCTGGTGGCTACGAGCAGTACTTC.

The chain links TRBV7-2 to TRBJ1-4; D unresolved. The CDR3 has 17 residues. Germline V gene sequence: CDR1 SGHTA, CDR2 FQGNSA. Trimming removed 2 bases from V and 0 bases from J, with 13 bases in between. CDR3 in DNA: TGTGCCAGCAGCTTAAGGAACACCTACGCAACTAATGAAAAACTGTTTTTT. Protein sequence: CASSLRNTYATNEKLFF. The full variable domain, its missing parts supplied by reference TRBV7-2 and TRBJ1-4, is GAGVSQSPSNKVTEKGKDVELRCDPISGHTALYWYRQSLGQGLEFLIYFQGNSAPDKSGLPSDRFSAERTGGSVSTLTIQRTQQEDSAVYLCASSLRNTYATNEKLFFGSGTQLSVL.